These T cell receptor beta chains were read from a single sample in a study of CD8 T cells in ankylosing spondylitis. TCRdb fed the 5' RACE reads into MiXCR, producing one record per CDR3 protein. Among hundreds of thousands of distinct CDR3 sequences listed, 15% to 20% were seen once. The sample consisted of blood, either unsorted or a sorted T cell fraction (not recorded which). The receptor set was obtained from a male donor with ankylosing spondylitis. CDR3s include the opening cysteine and the closing phenylalanine or tryptophan. D genes are given only for firm matches. Clone size is stated in some rows and not others, as once, few, many or a class when expanded.

j_call d_call v_call clone_size cdr3_length cdr3_aa cdr3_nt
TRBJ2-5 . TRBV4-1 . 14 CASSQQGWEETQYF TGCGCCAGCAGCCAACAGGGATGGGAAGAGACCCAGTACTTC
TRBJ2-5 . TRBV3-1 . 14 CASSQRTPQETQYF TGTGCCAGCAGCCAACGGACTCCCCAAGAGACCCAGTACTTC
TRBJ2-7 . TRBV18 . 15 CASSPPTGRSYEQYF TGTGCCAGCTCACCACCGACAGGAAGGTCCTACGAGCAGTACTTC
TRBJ1-2 . TRBV6-5 . 12 CATRTPVYGYTF TGTGCCACCCGGACACCGGTCTATGGCTACACCTTC
TRBJ2-1 TRBD2 TRBV24-1 few 16 CATSDWTSESYNEQFF TGTGCCACCAGTGACTGGACTAGTGAGTCCTACAATGAGCAGTTCTTC
TRBJ1-2 TRBD1 TRBV6-1 few 15 CASSEAGTGYYGYTF TGTGCCAGCAGTGAGGCCGGGACAGGGTACTATGGCTACACCTTC
TRBJ2-7 . TRBV20-1 few 14 CSARGGGPRDEQYF TGCAGTGCTAGAGGTGGCGGGCCTCGGGACGAGCAGTACTTC
TRBJ2-7 TRBD2 TRBV20-1 many 17 CSARVPGLASTGREQYF TGCAGTGCTAGAGTTCCGGGACTAGCGAGCACAGGACGCGAGCAGTACTTC
TRBJ1-1 . TRBV10-1 . 14 CASAPGRKNTEAFF TGCGCCAGTGCCCCGGGACGGAAGAACACTGAAGCTTTCTTT
TRBJ2-1 TRBD2 TRBV5-1 few 16 CASSEPGLAGGTEQFF TGCGCCAGCAGTGAACCGGGACTAGCGGGAGGTACTGAGCAGTTCTTC
TRBJ2-3 TRBD2 TRBV29-1 many 14 CSGDSGSTTDTQYF TGCAGCGGCGATAGCGGGAGTACCACAGATACGCAGTATTTT
TRBJ1-1 . TRBV18 . 14 CASSPIRENTEAFF TGTGCCAGCTCACCCATCCGGGAGAACACTGAAGCTTTCTTT
TRBJ1-1 . TRBV20-1 . 14 CSAHGPGVRTEAFF TGCAGTGCCCACGGCCCAGGGGTTCGCACTGAAGCTTTCTTT
TRBJ1-2 . TRBV4-1 . 14 CASSLPGRDPGYTF TGCGCCAGCAGCCTACCGGGCAGGGATCCGGGCTACACCTTC
TRBJ1-1 TRBD1 TRBV28 few 13 CASSPRTGTEAFF TGTGCCAGCAGTCCAAGGACAGGTACTGAAGCTTTCTTT
TRBJ1-5 . TRBV4-2 . 17 CASSQDGSDRGNQPQHF TGTGCCAGCAGCCAAGACGGGTCAGATCGGGGCAATCAGCCCCAGCATTTT
TRBJ1-4 TRBD1 TRBV28 few 16 CASRDRQGAGHQKLFF TGTGCCAGCAGGGACAGACAGGGGGCAGGTCATCAAAAACTGTTTTTT
TRBJ1-1 . TRBV7-2 few 12 CASSLGVGEAFF TGTGCCAGCAGCTTAGGGGTAGGCGAGGCTTTCTTT
TRBJ1-2 . TRBV20-1 few 16 CSARGSVRGLNYGYTF TGCAGTGCTAGAGGAAGTGTCAGGGGCCTCAACTATGGCTACACCTTC
TRBJ1-2 . TRBV12-3/TRBV12-4 many 14 CASSFGHLNYGYTF TGTGCCAGCAGTTTTGGGCACCTAAACTATGGCTACACCTTC
TRBJ2-7 . TRBV4-2 . 19 CASSQELFRNLLPLYEQYF TGTGCCAGCAGCCAAGAACTATTCCGGAACTTGCTTCCCCTCTACGAGCAGTACTTC
TRBJ1-6 . TRBV10-3 . 13 CAVRGTANSPLHF TGTGCAGTAAGAGGGACCGCCAATTCACCCCTCCACTTT
TRBJ2-1 . TRBV5-1 . 16 CASSLVPGATYNEQFF TGCGCCAGCAGCTTGGTCCCTGGAGCAACCTACAATGAGCAGTTCTTC
TRBJ2-7 . TRBV6-2/TRBV6-3 few 18 CASSYPTSLGKTHYEQYF TGTGCCAGCAGTTACCCCACCTCGTTGGGGAAGACCCACTACGAGCAGTACTTC
TRBJ1-2 . TRBV14 . 12 CASSQHLSGYTF TGTGCCAGCAGCCAACACCTTAGCGGCTACACCTTC
TRBJ2-7 . TRBV4-1 . 14 CASSPGEFLGEQYF TGCGCCAGCAGCCCTGGGGAATTCCTAGGCGAGCAGTACTTC
TRBJ2-3 . TRBV18 few 15 CASSPQGDTTDTQYF TGTGCCAGCTCACCACAGGGTGACACGACAGATACGCAGTATTTT
TRBJ1-1 . TRBV5-1 . 15 CASSLEGGWNTEAFF TGCGCCAGCAGCTTGGAAGGCGGATGGAACACTGAAGCTTTCTTT
TRBJ1-6 . TRBV5-1 many 13 CASSPDRLSPLHF TGCGCCAGCAGCCCTGACAGATTATCACCCCTCCACTTT
TRBJ1-1 TRBD1 TRBV15 few 13 CATEGQKNTEAFF TGTGCCACCGAGGGACAGAAGAACACTGAAGCTTTCTTT
TRBJ1-2 . TRBV3-1 many 11 CASSHIYGYTF TGTGCCAGCAGCCATATCTATGGCTACACCTTC